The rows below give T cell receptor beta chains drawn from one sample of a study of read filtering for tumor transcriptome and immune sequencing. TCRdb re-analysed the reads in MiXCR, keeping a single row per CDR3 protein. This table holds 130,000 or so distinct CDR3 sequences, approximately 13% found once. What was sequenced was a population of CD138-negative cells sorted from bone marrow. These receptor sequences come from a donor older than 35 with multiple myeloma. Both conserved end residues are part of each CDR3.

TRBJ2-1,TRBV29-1,CSGGYNEQFF
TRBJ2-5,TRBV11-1,CASSLPEPGLARRETQYF
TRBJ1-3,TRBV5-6,CASSRPTGSENTIYF
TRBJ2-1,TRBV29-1,CSVEETEQFF
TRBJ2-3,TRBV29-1,CSVEGTSGPPDTQYF
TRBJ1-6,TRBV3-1,CASSQDPRPRGSYNSPLHF
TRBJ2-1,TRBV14,CASSRQSAGAGNEQFF
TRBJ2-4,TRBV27,CASSLFPDLAKNIQYF
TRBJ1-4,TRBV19,CASSLQGWGNEKLFF
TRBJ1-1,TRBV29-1,CSVEARGVNTEAFF
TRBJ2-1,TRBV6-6,CASSYLVAGEVNNEQFF
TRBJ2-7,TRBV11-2,CASSPRGSSGSEQYF
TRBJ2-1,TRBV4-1,CASSPGQGNYNEQFF
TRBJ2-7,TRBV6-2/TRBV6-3,CASSYSDRAEQYF
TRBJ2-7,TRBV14,CASSPAGTGSEQYF
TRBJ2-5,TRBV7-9,CASSLDGLAPRRETQYF
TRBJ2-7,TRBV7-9,CASSLVVAGSEQYF
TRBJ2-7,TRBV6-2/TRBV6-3,CASSDRPAPEQYF
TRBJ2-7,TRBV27,CASSPRDRAYEQYF
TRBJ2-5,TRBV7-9,CASSLGLVGETQYF
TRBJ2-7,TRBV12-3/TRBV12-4,CASSFVPGGFKRTYEQYF
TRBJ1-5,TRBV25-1,CASSDRGEQPQHF
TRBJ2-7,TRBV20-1,CSAPRGPGSHEQYF
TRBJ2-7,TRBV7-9,CASSLLAGPYTDEQYF
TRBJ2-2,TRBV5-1,CASSLIAENTGELFF
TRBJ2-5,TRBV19,CASSIRGPETQYF
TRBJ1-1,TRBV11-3,CASSWGQGMMNTEAFF
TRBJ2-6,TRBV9,CASSEGETTGANVLTF
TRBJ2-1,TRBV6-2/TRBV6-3,CASSYESGRYNEQFF
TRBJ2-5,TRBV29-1,CSVDKGQGARETQYF
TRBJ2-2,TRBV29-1,CSVEGRGFTGELLF
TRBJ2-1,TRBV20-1,CSARNVSTYNEQSF
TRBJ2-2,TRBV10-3,CAISDSSANTGELFF
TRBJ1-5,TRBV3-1,CASSPTGWDQPQHF
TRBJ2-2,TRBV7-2,CASSSSFASTGELFF
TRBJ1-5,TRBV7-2,CASSPGTLNQPQHF
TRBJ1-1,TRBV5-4,CASSNTGLSTEAFF
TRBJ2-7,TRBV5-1,CASSSGQGAREQYF
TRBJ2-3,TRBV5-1,CASSPGGDTQYF
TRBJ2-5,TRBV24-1,CATSGNGLETQYF
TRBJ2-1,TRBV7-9,CASSLENRGPEQFF
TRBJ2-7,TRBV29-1,CSVDQGLAGVSSYEQYF
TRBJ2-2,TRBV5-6,CASSLAGAMVTGELFF
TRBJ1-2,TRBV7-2,CASSLAGGRNYGYTF
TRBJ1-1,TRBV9,CASSVVTDGFGTDAFF
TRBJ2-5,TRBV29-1,CSVARLIGERETQYF
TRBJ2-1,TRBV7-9,CASSLQKFHNEQFF
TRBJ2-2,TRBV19,CASSNGQGATGELFF
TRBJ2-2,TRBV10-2,CASSEGSSGRWGAGELFF
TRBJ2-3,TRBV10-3,CAISEARGRATDTQYF
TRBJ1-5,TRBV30,CAWSSGAGNQPQHF
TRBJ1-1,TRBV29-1,CSVLPGSTVDTEAFF
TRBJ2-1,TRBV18,CASSPPGLALEQLF
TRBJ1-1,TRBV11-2,CASSPTRFEAFF
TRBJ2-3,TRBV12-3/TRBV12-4,CASSYLGSDTDTQYF
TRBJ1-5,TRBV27,CASSPQDRGRNQPQHF
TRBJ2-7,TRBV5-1,CASHRSGSSYEQYF
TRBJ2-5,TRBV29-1,CSALVLGLAGEETQYF
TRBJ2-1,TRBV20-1,CSAVGGESSYNEQFF